These 2 T cell receptor beta chains came from one sample sequenced in a study of blood T cell repertoires in COVID-19 (dated by TCRdb to 2020 to 2021). The library came from the immunoSEQ multiplex PCR assay. TCRdb stores this immuneACCESS table with in-frame sequences only. Part of the clones is absent; in the studies checked, under half of the shortfall reflects unresolved V genes, and no reason is known for the rest. This sample gives about 150,000 clones in total; approximately 80% of them show up just once. The ten largest clones add up to about 12% of the sample. Sequencing was done on a sample of peripheral blood. The receptors derive from a woman aged 55-75 years with COVID-19, enrolled during active disease.

The CDR3 nucleotides read TGCGCCAGCAGCTTGGTTAGCGGTACTTTGAACACCGGGGAGCTGTTTTTT. The encoded protein is CASSLVSGTLNTGELFF. The chain employs TRBV5-1 and TRBJ2-2, with D perhaps TRBD2 (6 bases). The CDR3 sequence is 17 residues long. Looked up from germline, CDR1 is SGHRS and CDR2 is YFSETQ. With 0 bases removed from V and 1 base from J, the gap between germline ends came to 13 bases.

In DNA, the CDR3 is TGTGCCAGCTCACCACGCGGAGATGGAACTAATGAAAAACTGTTTTTT. Residues: CASSPRGDGTNEKLFF. The rearrangement links TRBV18 to TRBJ1-4; D unclear. Trimming removed 1 base at V and 1 base at J, with 10 bases between. Germline V CDR1 and CDR2: KGHSH, LQKENI. The CDR3 consists of 16 residues.